A selection of T cell receptor beta chains follows, all from one sample in a study of cytotoxic CD8 clonotypes in ibrutinib-treated CLL. The data were produced by immunoSEQ multiplex PCR, yet TCRdb's version contains in-frame clones alone and is incomplete. The table records roughly 16,000 clones, less than 70% of them present only once. The source material was PBMCs, sampled before ibrutinib treatment. The receptors originated from a human donor with chronic lymphocytic leukemia. CDR3s include the opening cysteine and the closing phenylalanine or tryptophan. The order of the fields is J gene, V gene, CDR3 protein.

>TRBJ1-3|TRBV14
CASSQSGLGNTIYF
>TRBJ1-5|TRBV10-3
CAIKGLGDQPQHF
>TRBJ2-3|TRBV9
CASSVRTGPGHDTQYF
>TRBJ2-1|TRBV7-8
CASSGAGGAYNEQFF
>TRBJ1-5|TRBV25-1
CASSEFSGPGQPQHF
>TRBJ2-5|TRBV5-1
CASSLESLAGGYQETQYF
>TRBJ2-1|TRBV11-2
CASSLLAGGYNEQFF
>TRBJ2-5|TRBV7-9
CASSFSRETQYF
>TRBJ2-5|TRBV6-6
CASSYRPGPETQYF
>TRBJ1-3|TRBV28
CASSEVGFRNTIYF
>TRBJ2-5|TRBV18
CASSPRGGETQYF
>TRBJ1-1|TRBV6-5
CASSTGGEAFF
>TRBJ2-5|TRBV19
CASSWGETQYF
>TRBJ1-1|TRBV5-4
CASSLVGPTEAFF
>TRBJ2-3|TRBV18
CASSRGTSGTLRDTQYF
>TRBJ1-5|TRBV28
CASSWDPSFNQPQHF
>TRBJ1-4|TRBV28
CASNFPGQGARGEKLFF
>TRBJ1-6|TRBV27
CASSLSGRSPLHF